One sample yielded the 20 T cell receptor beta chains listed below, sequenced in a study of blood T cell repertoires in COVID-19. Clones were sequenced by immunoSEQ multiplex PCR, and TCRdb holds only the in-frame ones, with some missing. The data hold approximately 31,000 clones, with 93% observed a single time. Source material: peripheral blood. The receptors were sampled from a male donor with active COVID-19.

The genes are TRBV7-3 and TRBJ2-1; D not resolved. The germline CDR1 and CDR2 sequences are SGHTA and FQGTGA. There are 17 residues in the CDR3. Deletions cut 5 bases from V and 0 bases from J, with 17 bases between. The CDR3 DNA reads TGTGCCAGCAGCGCCAATGGAGCACGGGTCTCCTACAATGAGCAGTTCTTC. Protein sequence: CASSANGARVSYNEQFF.

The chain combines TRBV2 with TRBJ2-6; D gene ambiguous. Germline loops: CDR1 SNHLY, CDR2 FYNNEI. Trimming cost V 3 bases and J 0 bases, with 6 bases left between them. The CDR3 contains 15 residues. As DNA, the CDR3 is TGTGCCAGCAGTGATTCGGGCTCTGGGGCCAACGTCCTGACTTTC. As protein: CASSDSGSGANVLTF.

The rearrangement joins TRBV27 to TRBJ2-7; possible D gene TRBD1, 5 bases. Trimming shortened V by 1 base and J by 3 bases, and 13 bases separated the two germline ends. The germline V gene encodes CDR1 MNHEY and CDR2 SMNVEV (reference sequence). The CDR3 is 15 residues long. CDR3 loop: CASSLYPARVYEQYF. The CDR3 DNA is TGTGCCAGCAGTTTATATCCCGCCAGGGTCTACGAGCAGTACTTC.

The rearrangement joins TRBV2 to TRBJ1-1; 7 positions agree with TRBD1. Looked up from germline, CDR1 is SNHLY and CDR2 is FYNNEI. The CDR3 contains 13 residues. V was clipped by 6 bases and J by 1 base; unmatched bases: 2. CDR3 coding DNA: TGTGCCAGCAGATACAGGGGGAACACTGAAGCTTTCTTT. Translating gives CASRYRGNTEAFF.

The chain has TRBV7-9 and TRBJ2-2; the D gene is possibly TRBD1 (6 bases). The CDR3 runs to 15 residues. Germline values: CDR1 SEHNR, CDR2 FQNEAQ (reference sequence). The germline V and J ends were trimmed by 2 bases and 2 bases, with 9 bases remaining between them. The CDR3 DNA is TGTGCCAGCAGCTTAAGGGACATAAACACCGGGGAGCTGTTTTTT. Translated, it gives CASSLRDINTGELFF. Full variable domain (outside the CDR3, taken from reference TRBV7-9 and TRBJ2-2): DTGVSQNPRHKITKRGQNVTFRCDPISEHNRLYWYRQTLGQGPEFLTYFQNEAQLEKSRLLSDRFSAERPKGSFSTLEIQRTEQGDSAMYLCASSLRDINTGELFFGEGSRLTVL.

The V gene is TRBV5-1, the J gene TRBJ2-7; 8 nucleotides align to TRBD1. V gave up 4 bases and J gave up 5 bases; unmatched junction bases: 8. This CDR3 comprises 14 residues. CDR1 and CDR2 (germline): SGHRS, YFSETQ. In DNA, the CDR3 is TGCGCCAGCAGCCATGGACAGGGAGAGAACGAGCAGTACTTC. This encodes CASSHGQGENEQYF.

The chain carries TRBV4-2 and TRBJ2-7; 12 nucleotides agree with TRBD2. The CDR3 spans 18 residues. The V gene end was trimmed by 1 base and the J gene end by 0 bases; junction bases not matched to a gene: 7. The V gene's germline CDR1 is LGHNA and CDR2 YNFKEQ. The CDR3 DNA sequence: TGTGCCAGCAGCCAAGTCGGGACTAGCGGGCTTAACTCCTACGAGCAGTACTTC. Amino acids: CASSQVGTSGLNSYEQYF.

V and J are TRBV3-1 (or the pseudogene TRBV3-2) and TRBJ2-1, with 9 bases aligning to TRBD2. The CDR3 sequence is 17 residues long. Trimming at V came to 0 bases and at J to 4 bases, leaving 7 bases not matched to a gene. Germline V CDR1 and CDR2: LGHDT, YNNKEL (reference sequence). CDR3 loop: CASSQDWRAGGYNEQFF. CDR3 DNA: TGTGCCAGCAGCCAAGATTGGAGAGCGGGGGGATACAATGAGCAGTTCTTC.

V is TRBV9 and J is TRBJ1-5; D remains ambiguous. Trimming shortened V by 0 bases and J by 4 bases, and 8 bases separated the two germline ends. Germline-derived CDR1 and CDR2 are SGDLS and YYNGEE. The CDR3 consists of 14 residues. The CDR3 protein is CASSVAPENQPQHF. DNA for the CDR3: TGTGCCAGCAGCGTAGCCCCTGAGAATCAGCCCCAGCATTTT.

The CDR3 bases are TGTGCCAGCAGCCAGTACAGGGCGTCCTACGAGCAGTACTTC. Protein: CASSQYRASYEQYF. The chain combines TRBV3-1 (or the pseudogene TRBV3-2) with TRBJ2-7; D possibly corresponds to TRBD1 (6 bases). Trimming left V 3 bases short and J 1 base short, with 10 bases between. Germline lookup yields CDR1 LGHDT and CDR2 YNNKEL (reference sequence). The CDR3 extends over 14 amino acids.

The CDR3 here is CASSGGGFQSTSPLHF. In DNA, the CDR3 is TGTGCCAGCAGCGGAGGGGGTTTCCAGTCTACTTCACCCCTCCACTTT. The chain recombines TRBV9 with TRBJ1-6, with D tentatively TRBD1 (6 bases). V lost 3 bases and J 9 bases, leaving 19 bases between the germline ends. The CDR3 consists of 16 residues. Germline V gene data show CDR1 as SGDLS and CDR2 as YYNGEE. The full variable domain, in which reference TRBV9 and TRBJ1-6 provide the parts outside the CDR3, is DSGVTQTPKHLITATGQRVTLRCSPRSGDLSVYWYQQSLDQGLQFLIQYYNGEERAKGNILERFSAQQFPDLHSELNLSSLELGDSALYFCASSGGGFQSTSPLHFGNGTRLTVT.

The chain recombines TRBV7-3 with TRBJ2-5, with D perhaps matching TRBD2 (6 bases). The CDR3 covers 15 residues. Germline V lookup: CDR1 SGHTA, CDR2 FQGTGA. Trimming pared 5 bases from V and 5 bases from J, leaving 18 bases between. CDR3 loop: CASSAYGGGRETQYF. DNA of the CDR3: TGTGCCAGCAGCGCCTACGGGGGTGGGCGGGAGACCCAGTACTTC.

For the CDR3, the DNA is TGTGCCAGTAGTAGCCTTAGCGGGAGCTCCTACAATGAGCAGTTCTTC. Protein: CASSSLSGSSYNEQFF. The genes are TRBV19 and TRBJ2-1, with 9 bases lining up with TRBD2. The CDR3 loop spans 16 amino acids. The J segment lost 0 bases and the V segment lost 4 bases, leaving 4 bases of the junction unmatched. The V gene's germline CDR1 is LNHDA and CDR2 SQIVND (reference sequence).

CDR3 region: CASRDSVAYNSPLHF. CDR3 bases: TGTGCCAGCAGAGACTCGGTCGCCTATAATTCACCCCTCCACTTT. The rearrangement uses TRBV27 and TRBJ1-6, with D unclear. V dropped 6 bases and J dropped 2 bases, with 11 bases sitting between them. The CDR3 consists of 15 residues. CDR1 is MNHEY, CDR2 SMNVEV, per germline (reference sequence).

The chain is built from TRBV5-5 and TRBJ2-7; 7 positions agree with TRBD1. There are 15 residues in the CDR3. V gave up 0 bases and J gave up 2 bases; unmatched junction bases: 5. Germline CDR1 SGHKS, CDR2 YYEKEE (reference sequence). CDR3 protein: CASSLGIGTAYEQYF. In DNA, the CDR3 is TGTGCCAGCAGCTTGGGGATCGGGACAGCCTACGAGCAGTACTTC.

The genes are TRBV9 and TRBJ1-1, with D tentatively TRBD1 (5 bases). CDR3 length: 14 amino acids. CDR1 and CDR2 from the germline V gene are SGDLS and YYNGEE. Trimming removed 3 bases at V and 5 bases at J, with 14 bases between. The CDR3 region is CASSARVFGTEAFF. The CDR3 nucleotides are TGTGCCAGCAGCGCCAGGGTGTTTGGGACTGAAGCTTTCTTT. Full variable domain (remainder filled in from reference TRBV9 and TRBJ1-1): DSGVTQTPKHLITATGQRVTLRCSPRSGDLSVYWYQQSLDQGLQFLIQYYNGEERAKGNILERFSAQQFPDLHSELNLSSLELGDSALYFCASSARVFGTEAFFGQGTRLTVV.

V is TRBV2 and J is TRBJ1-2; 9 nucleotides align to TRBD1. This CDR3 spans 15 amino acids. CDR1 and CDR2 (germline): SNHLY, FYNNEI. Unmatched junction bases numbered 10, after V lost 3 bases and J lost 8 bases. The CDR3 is CASSEAGTGPRGYTF. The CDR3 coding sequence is TGTGCCAGCAGTGAGGCAGGGACAGGGCCTAGAGGCTACACCTTC. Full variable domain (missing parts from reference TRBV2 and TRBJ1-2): EPEVTQTPSHQVTQMGQEVILRCVPISNHLYFYWYRQILGQKVEFLVSFYNNEISEKSEIFDDQFSVERPDGSNFTLKIRSTKLEDSAMYFCASSEAGTGPRGYTFGSGTRLTVV.

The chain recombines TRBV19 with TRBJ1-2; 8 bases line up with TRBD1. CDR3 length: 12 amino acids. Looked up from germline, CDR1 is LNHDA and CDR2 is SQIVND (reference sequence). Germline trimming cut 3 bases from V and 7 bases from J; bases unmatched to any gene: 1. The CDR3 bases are TGTGCCAGTAGTATCACAGGGGGTGGCTACACCTTC. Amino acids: CASSITGGGYTF.

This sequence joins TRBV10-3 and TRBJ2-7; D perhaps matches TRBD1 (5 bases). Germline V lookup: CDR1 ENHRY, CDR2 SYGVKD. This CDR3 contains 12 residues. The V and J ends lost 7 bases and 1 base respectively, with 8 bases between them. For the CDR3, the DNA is TGTGCCATCAAAGACAGTTCCTACGAGCAGTACTTC. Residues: CAIKDSSYEQYF.

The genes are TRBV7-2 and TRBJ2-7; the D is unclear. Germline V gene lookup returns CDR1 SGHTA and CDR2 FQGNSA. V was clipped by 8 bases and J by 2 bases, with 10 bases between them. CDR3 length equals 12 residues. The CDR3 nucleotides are TGTGCCAGCTCCCAGGCCCCCTACGAGCAGTACTTC. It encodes CASSQAPYEQYF.